This TCR beta chain is from a study of molecular identifiers for immune sequencing clone quantification. About the study: For replicates, RNA isolated from roughly 21,000 or 96,000 naive CD8 cells was divided into five portions, of which four were sequenced.

The V gene's germline CDR1 is LGHDT and CDR2 YNNKEL (reference sequence). The length of the CDR3 is 10 residues. V lost 8 bases to trimming and J lost 8 bases, with 7 bases between them. Sorting recovered naive CD8 T cells on a CD8+CD4-CCR7+CD45RA+ profile. Previously described methods and listed TCR primers were employed for the bulk TCR libraries. One entry per CDR3 protein, called by TCRdb with MiXCR from the PCR reads. The table lists hundreds of thousands of distinct CDR3 sequences, about 25% of them singletons. This clonotype was seen ten or more times. What it recognizes is unknown. Whole-study results and caveats: Investigators reportedly could detect spiked Jurkat TCR RNA from one cell among about a million naive cells.

This receptor was taken from a human donor in good health. Some libraries in this study had Jurkat cell RNA spiked in. The gene calls are TRBV3-1 and TRBJ2-1; the D gene is possibly TRBD2 (6 bases). Source material: naive CD8+ T cells from blood, with Jurkat cell RNA spiked in. Documented subset: FACS-sorted CD8+CD4-CCR7+CD45RA+ naive T cells. DNA of the CDR3: TGTGCCAGCGGGGAGGATGAGCAGTTCTTC. It specifies CASGEDEQFF.